This is a list of T cell receptor beta chains from one sample in a study of beta chain features in type 1 diabetes. The data were produced by immunoSEQ multiplex PCR, yet TCRdb's version contains in-frame clones alone and is incomplete. In the table there are under 550,000 clones, about an eighth of which are singletons. Source material: naive CD4+ T cells from blood. The receptors were sampled from a woman younger than 35 in good health. Each CDR3 is given with its conserved first and last residue. The D gene is left open where the match is weak. Some rows mark clone size as missing; the rest say once, few, many or name a class of expanded clone.

j_gene	abundance	v_gene	d_gene	CDR3aa	CDR3nt
TRBJ1-2	few	TRBV28	.	CASSLTDSLNYGYTF	TGTGCCAGCAGTCTAACGGACAGCCTTAACTATGGCTACACCTTC
TRBJ2-3	.	TRBV14	.	CASSQDAQSTQYF	TGTGCCAGCAGCCAAGACGCCCAATCGACGCAGTATTTT
TRBJ2-5	few	TRBV9	.	CASSVVPTGGETQYF	TGTGCCAGCAGCGTAGTCCCCACAGGCGGAGAGACCCAGTACTTC
TRBJ2-5	.	TRBV4-3	.	CASSQARGALGETQYF	TGCGCCAGCAGCCAAGCCCGGGGGGCCCTGGGGGAGACCCAGTACTTC
TRBJ2-2	.	TRBV2	.	CASTERFFGTGELFF	TGTGCCAGCACTGAAAGATTTTTCGGGACCGGGGAGCTGTTTTTT
TRBJ1-2	.	TRBV7-9	.	CASSLESDIHGYTF	TGTGCCAGCAGCTTAGAGTCGGACATTCACGGCTACACCTTC
TRBJ2-7	few	TRBV9	TRBD2	CASSVVGTSGTYEQYF	TGTGCCAGCAGCGTAGTAGGGACTAGCGGGACCTACGAGCAGTACTTC
TRBJ2-7	.	TRBV14	.	CASSQGPALFYEQYF	TGTGCCAGCAGCCAGGGACCCGCGCTCTTTTACGAGCAGTACTTC
TRBJ2-1	.	TRBV7-3	.	CASSLSTTVNEQFF	TGTGCCAGCAGCTTAAGTACCACAGTCAATGAGCAGTTCTTC
TRBJ2-1	.	TRBV5-4	.	CASSLQPNEQFF	TGTGCCAGCAGCTTACAGCCCAATGAGCAGTTCTTC
TRBJ2-2	few	TRBV2	.	CASSEAPGNTGELFF	TGTGCCAGCAGTGAAGCGCCAGGGAACACCGGGGAGCTGTTTTTT
TRBJ2-6	.	TRBV7-8	TRBD1	CASSDRASGANVLTF	TGTGCCAGCTCGGACAGGGCCTCTGGGGCCAACGTCCTGACTTTC
TRBJ1-1	.	TRBV11-2	.	CASSFAGTEAFF	TGTGCCAGCAGCTTTGCGGGGACTGAAGCTTTCTTT
TRBJ1-5	.	TRBV7-9	TRBD1	CASSLGPGGQPQHF	TGTGCCAGCAGCTTAGGGCCAGGGGGCCAGCCCCAGCATTTT
TRBJ1-2	few	TRBV6-5	TRBD1	CATRDSTNYGYTF	TGTGCCACCAGGGACAGCACTAACTATGGCTACACCTTC
TRBJ1-5	.	TRBV15	TRBD1	CATSPGQGLNQPQHF	TGTGCCACCAGCCCGGGACAGGGACTCAATCAGCCCCAGCATTTT
TRBJ2-6	few	TRBV7-3	TRBD1	CASSLKGTGDQSRNVLTF	TGTGCCAGCAGCTTAAAGGGCACAGGGGATCAATCTAGAAACGTCCTGACTTTC
TRBJ2-1	few	TRBV7-6	.	CASSLARGNEQFF	TGTGCCAGCAGCTTAGCACGAGGTAATGAGCAGTTCTTC
TRBJ1-1	.	TRBV28	.	CASSTWPDEAFF	TGTGCCAGCAGCACCTGGCCAGACGAAGCTTTCTTT
TRBJ2-3	few	TRBV2	.	CASSEAGWDTQYF	TGTGCCAGCAGTGAAGCGGGGTGGGATACGCAGTATTTT
TRBJ2-5	.	TRBV5-1	TRBD1	CASRPGTGQETQYF	TGCGCCAGCCGTCCCGGGACAGGCCAAGAGACCCAGTACTTC
TRBJ2-5	few	TRBV6-5	.	CASSYSSRQETQYF	TGTGCCAGCAGTTACTCGAGCAGACAAGAGACCCAGTACTTC
TRBJ2-5	.	TRBV7-2	.	CASRPGNVQETQYF	TGTGCCAGCAGACCCGGGAATGTCCAAGAGACCCAGTACTTC
TRBJ2-7	.	TRBV9	.	CASSVGAGTPYEQYF	TGTGCCAGCAGCGTAGGGGCAGGGACCCCCTACGAGCAGTACTTC
TRBJ2-3	.	TRBV5-4	.	CASSSQSYTDTQYF	TGTGCCAGCAGCTCCCAAAGTTACACAGATACGCAGTATTTT
TRBJ1-6	.	TRBV7-9	.	CASSSDGSNSPLHF	TGTGCCAGCAGCTCGGACGGATCTAATTCACCCCTCCACTTT
TRBJ2-1	.	TRBV21-1	.	CASSKGSGQTTNEQFF	TGTGCCAGCAGCAAAGGCTCTGGACAGACGACGAATGAGCAGTTCTTC
TRBJ2-1	few	TRBV7-3	TRBD2	CASSAGLNDEQFF	TGTGCCAGCAGCGCGGGACTAAACGATGAGCAGTTCTTC
TRBJ2-1	.	TRBV19	TRBD2	CASSSPRAGGPEQFF	TGTGCCAGTAGTAGCCCCCGAGCGGGGGGGCCTGAGCAGTTCTTC
TRBJ2-3	few	TRBV30	TRBD2	CAWSGGLVITDTQYF	TGTGCCTGGAGTGGGGGACTAGTAATAACAGATACGCAGTATTTT
TRBJ2-2	.	TRBV29-1	.	CSVEQGPTGELFF	TGCAGCGTTGAACAGGGACCCACCGGGGAGCTGTTTTTT
TRBJ2-5	few	TRBV7-9	.	CASSFVETQYF	TGTGCCAGCAGCTTCGTCGAGACCCAGTACTTC
TRBJ1-1	.	TRBV2	.	CASITTEAFF	TGTGCCAGCATTACCACTGAAGCTTTCTTT
TRBJ1-6	few	TRBV9	TRBD1	CASSVGQGNSPLHF	TGTGCCAGCAGCGTCGGACAGGGGAATTCACCCCTCCACTTT
TRBJ2-3	few	TRBV2	.	CASSSTRGTDTQYF	TGTGCCAGCAGTTCTACTAGGGGCACGGATACGCAGTATTTT
TRBJ2-3	few	TRBV7-9	TRBD1	CAIATRTGKDTQYF	TGTGCCATCGCAACTCGGACAGGAAAAGATACGCAGTATTTT
TRBJ2-5	few	TRBV7-2	.	CASSLARETQYF	TGTGCCAGCAGCTTAGCCCGGGAGACCCAGTACTTC
TRBJ2-1	.	TRBV7-6	TRBD2	CASSFGTSGGPDNEQFF	TGTGCCAGCAGCTTCGGGACTAGCGGGGGGCCGGACAATGAGCAGTTCTTC
TRBJ1-2	few	TRBV29-1	.	CSAETDRFNYGYTF	TGCAGCGCTGAAACCGACCGATTTAACTATGGCTACACCTTC
TRBJ2-4	few	TRBV28	.	CASSLPRLAKNIQYF	TGTGCCAGCAGTTTACCGAGGTTGGCCAAAAACATTCAGTACTTC
TRBJ1-5	few	TRBV30	.	CAWSVRYSNQPQHF	TGTGCCTGGAGTGTAAGGTATAGCAATCAGCCCCAGCATTTT
TRBJ2-5	few	TRBV29-1	TRBD2	CSVDGLGDWETQYF	TGCAGCGTTGACGGACTAGGGGATTGGGAGACCCAGTACTTC
TRBJ2-2	few	TRBV7-9	.	CASSADRPTGELFF	TGTGCCAGCAGCGCCGACAGACCAACCGGGGAGCTGTTTTTT
TRBJ2-5	.	TRBV9	.	CASSPYVPETQYF	TGTGCCAGCAGCCCCTACGTACCAGAGACCCAGTACTTC
TRBJ2-3	few	TRBV9	TRBD1	CASSATGDTDTQYF	TGTGCCAGCAGCGCGACAGGGGACACAGATACGCAGTATTTT
TRBJ2-5	.	TRBV4-2	.	CASSQGSRVGETQYF	TGTGCCAGCAGCCAAGGAAGCAGGGTTGGCGAGACCCAGTACTTC
TRBJ2-7	few	TRBV7-2	.	CASSLRQSSYEQYF	TGTGCCAGCAGCTTAAGACAGAGCTCCTACGAGCAGTACTTC
TRBJ2-1	few	TRBV30	TRBD2	CACKTSGDYNEQFF	TGTGCCTGCAAGACTAGCGGAGACTACAATGAGCAGTTCTTC
TRBJ1-1	.	TRBV29-1	.	CSVDSVNTEAFF	TGCAGCGTTGATTCCGTGAACACTGAAGCTTTCTTT
TRBJ2-1	few	TRBV7-2	.	CASSQPGGHNEQFF	TGTGCCAGCTCCCAACCTGGAGGGCACAATGAGCAGTTCTTC
TRBJ1-2	.	TRBV4-3	.	CASSQAWQGRGYTF	TGCGCCAGCAGCCAAGCGTGGCAGGGACGTGGCTACACCTTC
TRBJ2-3	.	TRBV18	.	CASATDTQYF	TGTGCCAGCGCTACAGATACGCAGTATTTT
TRBJ2-2	.	TRBV4-3	.	CASSQVRTNTGELFF	TGCGCCAGCAGCCAAGTGAGAACAAACACCGGGGAGCTGTTTTTT